This T cell receptor beta chain was sequenced in a study of blood T cell repertoires in COVID-19. In the study overall: The study drew acute and convalescent COVID-19 samples from the United States, Italy and Spain. T cells, B-cell-depleted T cells, or PBMCs provided the cDNA or gDNA that served as material.

Per the authors' pipeline: For nucleated cells, counts were estimated from reference gene primer amplification. The method was immunoSEQ multiplex PCR; TCRdb's version includes in-frame clones alone and lacks a portion of them. V and J calls and clone size follow that table, whereas D and trimming were derived from the DNA. The repertoire holds around 99,000 clones, less than 85% seen once, with 15% to 20% in the top ten. The length of the CDR3 is 12 residues. Germline CDR1 SEHNR, CDR2 FQNEAQ (reference sequence). Trimming shortened V by 1 base and J by 9 bases, and 4 bases separated the two germline ends.

This chain connects TRBV7-9 to TRBJ1-6; D is unclear. The receptor comes from a woman at least 80 years old with active or convalescent COVID-19. Sequencing input: peripheral blood. The CDR3: CASSLESSPLHF. DNA of the CDR3: TGTGCCAGCAGCTTAGAGAGTTCACCCCTCCACTTT. The full variable domain, in which reference TRBV7-9 and TRBJ1-6 provide the parts outside the CDR3, is DTGVSQNPRHKITKRGQNVTFRCDPISEHNRLYWYRQTLGQGPEFLTYFQNEAQLEKSRLLSDRFSAERPKGSFSTLEIQRTEQGDSAMYLCASSLESSPLHFGNGTRLTVT.